This paragraph reports one T cell receptor beta chain. Its specificity is not known. Profiled with immunoSEQ multiplex PCR; TCRdb holds only in-frame clones, not every one. The data show about 92,000 clones, 68% seen once. Donors included only healthy HIV-negative adults lacking recent acute infections or vaccinations. The sample is drawn from a study of shared clonotypes between healthy human individuals. Background on the study: Plates per donor: three CD4 naive, three CD4 memory, two CD8 naive, one CD8 memory.

The junction had 8 bases not matched to a gene; V was cut back by 8 bases and J by 3 bases. The CDR3 runs to 14 residues. Findings and caveats of the study: Sampling used blood alone; tissue repertoires probably differ. A generally larger estimated richness was seen in naive subsets than in memory subsets.

The sequence was collected from a man in his thirties or forties in good health. Material for sequencing was memory CD8+ T cells sorted from blood. The subset was: CD45RO+ cells pooled with CCR7-negative TemRA cells. V usage is TRBV5-3 and J usage is TRBJ2-7; 10 bases fit TRBD2. TRBV5-3 is filed as an ORF, its function uncertain. The CDR3 DNA follows: TGTGCCAGCAGCGCCTCTAGCGGGAGCTACGAGCAGTACTTC. Translating gives CASSASSGSYEQYF.